One sample yielded the 21 T cell receptor beta chains listed below, sequenced in a study of graft-versus-host responses after intestinal transplantation. The table came from immunoSEQ multiplex PCR; TCRdb's copy has only in-frame clones and leaves some out. Of roughly 100,000 clones in the sample, over 85% are singletons; the top ten hold around 1.2%. Antigens of these TCRs are unknown. Sequenced here: unstimulated CD8+ T cells sorted from spleen or lymph node cells, sampled before intestinal transplant. Source of these receptors: a human donor who received an intestinal transplant.

The genes are TRBV11-2 and TRBJ1-5, with D unresolved. V lost 1 base and J 9 bases, leaving 19 bases between the germline ends. This CDR3 contains 16 residues. Germline CDR1 SGHAT, CDR2 FQNNGV. In DNA form, the CDR3 reads TGTGCCAGCAGCTTAGGGATAGGTGAGGGAGTAGGGCCCCAGCATTTT. It yields the protein CASSLGIGEGVGPQHF.

The J gene is TRBJ2-1, the V gene TRBV4-1; a possible D gene is TRBD2 (5 bases). The CDR3 totals 14 residues. Germline lookup yields CDR1 MGHRA and CDR2 YSYEKL. V was pared by 4 bases and J by 7 bases, with 14 bases between. The CDR3: CASSPPERWNEQFF. CDR3 in DNA: TGCGCCAGCAGCCCGCCGGAGCGGTGGAATGAGCAGTTCTTC.

This sequence joins TRBV27 and TRBJ2-7; D remains ambiguous. The germline CDR1 and CDR2 sequences are MNHEY and SMNVEV (reference sequence). V was shortened by 0 bases and J by 5 bases, with 14 bases between the two germline ends. The CDR3 loop spans 15 amino acids. CDR3 region: CASSLSGSLGDEQYF. CDR3 sequence (DNA): TGTGCCAGCAGTTTATCGGGCAGCCTTGGGGACGAGCAGTACTTC.

This clone was seen more than once but under ten times. This chain joins TRBV6-1 and TRBJ1-1, with D unresolved. Germline CDR1 reads MNHNS; CDR2 reads SASEGT. The CDR3 length is 11 residues. The ends were cut back, 10 bases at V and 1 base at J, with 7 bases in the middle. CDR3 region: CATVGNTEAFF. The CDR3 bases are TGTGCCACGGTTGGGAACACTGAAGCTTTCTTT.

This chain joins TRBV4-1 and TRBJ1-1, with unresolved D. Germline V gene data show CDR1 as MGHRA and CDR2 as YSYEKL. With 0 bases removed from V and 5 bases from J, the gap between germline ends came to 7 bases. The CDR3 is 13 residues long. The CDR3 DNA is TGCGCCAGCAGCCAAGATTCGGTGACTGAAGCTTTCTTT. This translates into CASSQDSVTEAFF.

V and J are TRBV10-1 and TRBJ2-1; 9 bases are a match to TRBD2. The CDR3 is 17 residues long. From germline, CDR1 is WNHNN and CDR2 SYGVQD (reference sequence). The V gene end was trimmed by 1 base and the J gene end by 4 bases; junction bases not matched to a gene: 8. The CDR3 DNA is TGCGCCAGCAGTGAGTACGTAGCGGGGGTGACGTACAATGAGCAGTTCTTC. Its translation: CASSEYVAGVTYNEQFF.

The rearrangement joins TRBV29-1 to TRBJ1-1; no clear D gene. The CDR3 loop spans 13 amino acids. CDR1 is SQVTM, CDR2 ANQGSEA, per germline. Trimming stripped 2 bases from V and 3 bases from J, with 10 bases between. In nucleotides, the CDR3 is TGCAGCGTTGAAATGGGATCCGACACTGAAGCTTTCTTT. Its translation is CSVEMGSDTEAFF.

This rearrangement joins TRBV5-5 to TRBJ1-5; 7 positions match TRBD1. Trimming cost V 4 bases and J 1 base; bases outside gene matches: 5. Per germline, CDR1 SGHKS and CDR2 YYEKEE (reference sequence). This CDR3 contains 15 residues. CDR3 sequence (DNA): TGTGCCAGCAGCGGTACAGGGGTGAGCAATCAGCCCCAGCATTTT. This sequence encodes CASSGTGVSNQPQHF.

The rearrangement uses TRBV7-3 and TRBJ2-5; 11 nucleotides agree with TRBD2. The CDR3 is 19 amino acids. The V and J ends lost 5 bases and 2 bases, in that order; junction bases with no gene match: 16. Germline CDR1 reads SGHTA; CDR2 reads FQGTGA. CDR3 coding DNA: TGTGCCAGCAGCCCACACCTCCATACGACTAGCGGGGTTCAAGAGACCCAGTACTTC. Translating gives CASSPHLHTTSGVQETQYF.

This clone was recorded only once. This chain connects TRBV27 to TRBJ2-5; D is perhaps TRBD2 (7 bases). Germline CDR1 reads MNHEY; CDR2 reads SMNVEV (reference sequence). This CDR3 has 15 residues. V lost 8 bases and J 5 bases, leaving 21 bases between the germline ends. DNA for the CDR3: TGTGCCAGCTCCACCGAGGGGGGGCCGTTGGAGACCCAGTACTTC. It specifies CASSTEGGPLETQYF.

The V gene is TRBV9, the J gene TRBJ1-1; the D is unclear. Trimming took 3 bases from V and 1 from J, leaving 7 bases between them. The CDR3 length is 13 residues. In germline, CDR1 is SGDLS, CDR2 YYNGEE. The CDR3 DNA reads TGTGCCAGCAGCGAGACGGGGAACACTGAAGCTTTCTTT. This codes for CASSETGNTEAFF. The full variable domain, with the rest looked up from reference TRBV9 and TRBJ1-1, is DSGVTQTPKHLITATGQRVTLRCSPRSGDLSVYWYQQSLDQGLQFLIQYYNGEERAKGNILERFSAQQFPDLHSELNLSSLELGDSALYFCASSETGNTEAFFGQGTRLTVV.

The chain joins TRBV4-2 to TRBJ1-5, with D hard to call. The CDR3 loop spans 12 amino acids. Germline V lookup: CDR1 LGHNA, CDR2 YNFKEQ. V lost 7 bases and J lost 9, with 13 bases in between. The CDR3 reads CASTDGVGPQHF. Written as DNA, the CDR3 is TGTGCCAGCACTGACGGAGTGGGGCCCCAGCATTTT.

The chain carries TRBV13 and TRBJ2-3, with 9 bases lining up with TRBD1. Trimming at V came to 2 bases and at J to 2 bases, leaving 8 bases not matched to a gene. CDR3 length: 17 residues. From germline, CDR1 is PRHDT and CDR2 FYEKMQ (reference sequence). This CDR3 reads CASSLRQGDLYTDTQYF. The DNA of the CDR3 is TGTGCCAGCAGCTTAAGACAGGGGGACCTATACACAGATACGCAGTATTTT.

The chain joins TRBV29-1 to TRBJ1-1; D possibly corresponds to TRBD1 (5 bases). With 6 bases removed from V and 7 bases from J, the gap between germline ends came to 15 bases. CDR3 length: 12 amino acids. Germline-derived CDR1 and CDR2 are SQVTM and ANQGSEA. The CDR3 coding sequence is TGCAGCGTCCCTAAGGGAGGGGATGAAGCTTTCTTT. Its translation is CSVPKGGDEAFF.

The rearrangement uses TRBV6-1 and TRBJ1-3; D gene uncertain. This CDR3 is 15 amino acids long. Germline values: CDR1 MNHNS, CDR2 SASEGT. Trimming shortened V by 6 bases and J by 0 bases, and 12 bases separated the two germline ends. The CDR3 spells CASREDGSSGNTIYF. The CDR3 nucleotides are TGTGCCAGCAGAGAGGACGGCTCCTCTGGAAACACCATATATTTT.

This clone was seen a single time. The V gene is TRBV6-1, the J gene TRBJ2-7; no clear D. The V end lost 1 base, the J end lost 4 bases, and 17 bases lay between the germline ends. Germline CDR1 reads MNHNS; CDR2 reads SASEGT. This CDR3 is 16 amino acids long. In nucleotides, the CDR3 is TGTGCCAGCAGTGAAGTTCATCTAACACTTTATTACGAGCAGTACTTC. Translated: CASSEVHLTLYYEQYF.

Written as DNA, the CDR3 is TGTGCCAGCAGCTTAGCCCAGGGGGGAGGGGAAGCTTTCTTT. It specifies CASSLAQGGGEAFF. The gene calls are TRBV7-6 and TRBJ1-1; 7 bases match TRBD1. Germline V lookup: CDR1 SGHVS, CDR2 FNYEAQ. The CDR3 length is 14 residues. The junction had 6 bases not matched to a gene; V was cut back by 0 bases and J by 8 bases. Looking up the rest from reference TRBV7-6 and TRBJ1-1 gives the full variable domain: GAGVSQSPRYKVTKRGQDVALRCDPISGHVSLYWYRQALGQGPEFLTYFNYEAQQDKSGLPNDRFSAERPEGSISTLTIQRTEQRDSAMYRCASSLAQGGGEAFFGQGTRLTVV.

The J gene is TRBJ2-7, the V gene TRBV5-4, with a weak D call TRBD2 (6 bases). Trimming removed 0 bases from V and 6 bases from J, with 7 bases in between. There are 12 residues in the CDR3. CDR1 SGHNT and CDR2 YYREEE come from the germline V gene (reference sequence). DNA of the CDR3: TGTGCCAGCAGCTTGGGTAGCGGCGAGCAGTACTTC. Amino acids: CASSLGSGEQYF.

The chain links TRBV10-2 to TRBJ2-7; 12 positions match TRBD2. CDR1 is WSHSY, CDR2 SAAADI, per germline. The CDR3 runs 17 residues. With V trimmed by 4 bases and J by 1 base, 8 bases remained unmatched. The CDR3 DNA is TGCGCCAGCAGTGTATCGGCTAGCGGGGGGGTTTCCTACGAGCAGTACTTC. Translating it yields CASSVSASGGVSYEQYF.

This chain joins TRBV5-6 and TRBJ2-5, with a weak D call TRBD2 (6 bases). There are 13 residues in the CDR3. Looked up from germline, CDR1 is SGHDT and CDR2 is YYEEEE. Between the trimmed V and J ends, which lost 8 bases and 11 bases, there was a span of 22 bases. Here the CDR3 DNA reads TGTGCCAGTCTTTTCGGGCCTGGCGGGGAGCAGTACTTC. This gives the protein CASLFGPGGEQYF. The full variable domain, completed using reference TRBV5-6 and TRBJ2-5, is DAGVTQSPTHLIKTRGQQVTLRCSPKSGHDTVSWYQQALGQGPQFIFQYYEEEERQRGNFPDRFSGHQFPNYSSELNVNALLLGDSALYLCASLFGPGGEQYFGPGTRLLVL.

The chain uses TRBV13 and TRBJ2-7; D possibly corresponds to TRBD1 (5 bases). V lost 4 bases, J lost 5 bases, and 12 bases lay in between. Germline CDR1 PRHDT, CDR2 FYEKMQ (reference sequence). CDR3 size: 13 residues. The CDR3 loop reads CASSWGFQDEQYF. The CDR3 coding sequence is TGTGCCAGCAGCTGGGGCTTCCAGGACGAGCAGTACTTC.